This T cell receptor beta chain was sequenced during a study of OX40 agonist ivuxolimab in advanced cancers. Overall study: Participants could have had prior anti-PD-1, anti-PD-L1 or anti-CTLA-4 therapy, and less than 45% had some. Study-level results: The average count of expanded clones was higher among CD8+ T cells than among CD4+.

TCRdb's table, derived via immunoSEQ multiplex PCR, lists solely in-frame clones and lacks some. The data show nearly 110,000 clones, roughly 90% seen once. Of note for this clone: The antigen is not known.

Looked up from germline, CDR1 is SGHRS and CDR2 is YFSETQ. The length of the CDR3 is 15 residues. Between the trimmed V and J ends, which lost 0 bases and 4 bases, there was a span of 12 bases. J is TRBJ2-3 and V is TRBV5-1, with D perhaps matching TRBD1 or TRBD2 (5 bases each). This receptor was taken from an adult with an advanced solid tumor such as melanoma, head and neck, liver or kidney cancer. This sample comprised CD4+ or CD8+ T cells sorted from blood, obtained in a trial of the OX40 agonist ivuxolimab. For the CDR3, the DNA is TGCGCCAGCAGCTTGGGGGGGTTCGGTGCAGATACGCAGTATTTT. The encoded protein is CASSLGGFGADTQYF.